The present entry profiles one T cell receptor beta chain with its context. Its target is not known. These data belong to a study of T-cell reconstitution after alpha-beta-depleted transplantation in children. Unique molecular identifiers featured in how the TCRbeta library was prepared. TCRdb passed the PCR reads through MiXCR, listing each CDR3 protein once. The sample records about 460,000 distinct CDR3 sequences, roughly 10% being singletons. V was shortened by 8 bases and J by 5 bases, with 12 bases between the two germline ends. This CDR3 has 12 amino acids. Germline-derived CDR1 and CDR2 are MDHEN and SYDVKM. Points from the study as a whole: The authors attributed T-cell counts and diversity one year after transplant mostly to newly produced T cells. Reportedly, only several hundred clones from non-depleted graft cells drove alpha-beta T-cell counts at about two months. Where some patients showed high TCRbeta diversity at day 60, it came from recipient T cells and thymic progenitors that had survived.

This clonotype originated in a child aged 2 to 10 with inherited bone marrow failure, due to receive a stem cell transplant. Sequencing used PBMCs, obtained before TCRalphabeta/CD19-depleted stem cell transplant. The V call is TRBV28, the J call TRBJ2-5; the D gene is possibly TRBD2 (5 bases). The CDR3 loop is CASPRGRETQYF. CDR3 bases: TGTGCCAGCCCGAGAGGGCGGGAGACCCAGTACTTC.